By sample fraction, the clone carrying this TCR beta chain is large. Its antigen is unknown. The data stem from a study of circulating CD8 cells and anti-PD-1 response in melanoma. Study information: Responders had complete or partial responses; non-responders had stable or progressive disease. General study points: At M1, fewer than 7% of TRB clonotypes appeared in multiple subsets.

Trimming removed 1 base at V and 2 bases at J, with 9 bases between. CDR1 and CDR2 (germline): LNHDA, SQIVND (reference sequence). This CDR3 contains 14 residues. The QIAseq Immune Repertoire TCR panel built the libraries from roughly 16 ng of total RNA. TCRdb analysed the reads with MiXCR anew, one entry per CDR3 protein. The sample records roughly 400 distinct CDR3 sequences, 15% being singletons. Live CD3+CD8+TCRalphabeta+ cells were sorted into four subsets by PD-1 and/or TIGIT. This TCR came from a human donor with melanoma. The donor label of this sample is uncertain. Some clones in this sample may be carry-over from other donors' samples. The V and J genes are TRBV19 and TRBJ2-7, with a possible D match to TRBD2 (5 bases). Material: CD8+ T cells from PBMCs, obtained at baseline or after one month of anti-PD-1 therapy (not recorded which). CDR3 in DNA: TGTGCCAGTAGTATAGCGGGGATCACCTACGAGCAGTACTTC. Amino acids: CASSIAGITYEQYF.